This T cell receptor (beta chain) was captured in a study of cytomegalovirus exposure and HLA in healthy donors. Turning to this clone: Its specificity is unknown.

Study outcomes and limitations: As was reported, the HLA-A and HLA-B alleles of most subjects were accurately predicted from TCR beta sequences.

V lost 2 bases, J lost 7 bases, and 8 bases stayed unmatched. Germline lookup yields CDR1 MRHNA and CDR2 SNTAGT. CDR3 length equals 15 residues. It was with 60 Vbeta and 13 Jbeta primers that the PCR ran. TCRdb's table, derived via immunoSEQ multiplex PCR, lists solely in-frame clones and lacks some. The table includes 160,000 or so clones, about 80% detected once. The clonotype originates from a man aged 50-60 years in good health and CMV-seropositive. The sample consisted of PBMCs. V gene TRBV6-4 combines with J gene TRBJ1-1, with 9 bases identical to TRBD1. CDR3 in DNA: TGTGCCAGCAGTGACGCCACAGGGGGCGCTAATGAAGCTTTCTTT. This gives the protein CASSDATGGANEAFF.